This T cell receptor beta chain was sequenced in a study of blood T cells in healthy people across ages. Study-wide results and caveats: PBMCs that were unsorted prevented a conclusive naive versus antigen-experienced comparison.

Per germline, CDR1 SQVTM and CDR2 ANQGSEA. With 3 bases removed from V and 3 bases from J, the gap between germline ends came to 8 bases. The length of the CDR3 is 12 residues. A second PCR, run for 7 to 11 cycles, used a sample-barcoded 5' primer plus a J-beta primer mix. TCRdb passed the 5' RACE reads through MiXCR, listing each CDR3 protein once. Counted here are 540,000 or so distinct CDR3 sequences, approximately 30% occurring once; the ten biggest clones make up approximately 17%. This clonotype has a handful of counts. Its target is unknown. The receptor was isolated from a woman in her 70s in good health. Sequencing input: blood. The chain uses TRBV29-1 and TRBJ2-5; D remains unclear. For the CDR3, the DNA is TGCAGCGTTGATCCCTGGGAAGAGACCCAGTACTTC. It translates to CSVDPWEETQYF.